This entry lists 4 T cell receptor beta chains sequenced from one sample in a study of post-analysis software for immune sequencing data. The TCR beta cDNA libraries contained unique molecular identifiers. TCRdb passed the PCR reads through MiXCR, listing each CDR3 protein once. This table has hundreds of thousands of distinct CDR3 sequences, around 64% appearing once. Study-wide results and limits: Elevated frequency relative to controls characterized roughly five TRBV segments in patients, TRBV5-6, TRBV5-1 and TRBV20-1 among them.

The antigens these receptors bind are not known. The sequenced material came from blood. Every receptor here comes from a girl aged 2-10 years with multiple sclerosis.

This chain links TRBV13 with TRBJ2-4, with D perhaps TRBD2 (5 bases). This CDR3 region has 15 residues. Germline V gene sequence: CDR1 PRHDT, CDR2 FYEKMQ (reference sequence). Trimming removed 3 bases at V and 4 bases at J, with 13 bases between. CDR3: CASSFRGGGKNIQYF. The CDR3 bases are TGTGCCAGCAGCTTTCGGGGTGGCGGTAAAAACATTCAGTACTTC.

For this clonotype: The conserved closing phenylalanine or tryptophan is absent in this CDR3, likely reflecting a read error. This rearrangement joins TRBV6-6 to TRBJ2-1, with 7 bases matching TRBD2. The germline V gene has CDR1 MNHNY and CDR2 SVGAGI (reference sequence). The CDR3 consists of 15 residues. The junction had 8 bases not matched to a gene; V was cut back by 8 bases and J by 1 base. The CDR3 sequence is CASGGGLRSYNEQFV. CDR3 in DNA: TGTGCCAGCGGCGGGGGTTTAAGGTCCTACAATGAGCAGTTCGTC.

The CDR3 loop is CASSEFLGGQNEQFF. DNA of the CDR3: TGTGCCAGCAGTGAATTTTTGGGAGGGCAGAATGAGCAGTTCTTC. V gene TRBV6-1 combines with J gene TRBJ2-1; 7 bases map to TRBD2. Trimming at V came to 2 bases and at J to 7 bases, leaving 8 bases not matched to a gene. The CDR3 contains 15 residues. Germline V gives CDR1 MNHNS, CDR2 SASEGT.

The sample holds a few counts of this clonotype. The gene calls are TRBV7-2 and TRBJ1-6, with no clear D. Trimming cost V 7 bases and J 8 bases, with 12 bases left between them. Germline V gives CDR1 SGHTA, CDR2 FQGNSA. The CDR3 loop spans 13 amino acids. The CDR3 reads CASTVYHYSPLHF. CDR3 DNA: TGTGCCAGCACCGTCTATCACTATTCACCCCTCCACTTT.